This passage covers 25 T cell receptor beta chains from one sample sequenced in a study of OX40 agonist ivuxolimab in advanced cancers. Profiled with immunoSEQ multiplex PCR; TCRdb holds only in-frame clones, not every one. The table has around 68,000 clones, roughly 90% seen once; the top ten hold roughly 1.2%. This material consisted of CD4+ or CD8+ T cells sorted from blood, taken in a trial of the OX40 agonist ivuxolimab. These receptor sequences come from an adult with an advanced solid tumor such as melanoma, head and neck, liver or kidney cancer.

This clone was seen only a few times. The rearrangement links TRBV10-2 to TRBJ2-4, with D hard to call. CDR1 and CDR2 (germline): WSHSY, SAAADI. V dropped 8 bases and J dropped 4 bases, with 12 bases sitting between them. There are 13 residues in the CDR3. CDR3 sequence reads: CASSPQIKNIQYF. The CDR3 coding sequence is TGCGCCAGCTCTCCGCAGATTAAAAACATTCAGTACTTC.

In DNA, the CDR3 is TGCAGCGTTGCTCTAGGGGGGAGTACAGATACGCAGTATTTT. Amino acids: CSVALGGSTDTQYF. The rearrangement links TRBV29-1 to TRBJ2-3; D is possibly TRBD1 or TRBD2 (6 bases each). Trimming took off 4 bases at V and 3 bases at J, with 14 bases between the two ends. This CDR3 spans 14 amino acids. Per germline, CDR1 SQVTM and CDR2 ANQGSEA.

This clone was detected only a few times. V is TRBV7-8 and J is TRBJ1-1, with D possibly TRBD1 on 5 matching bases. The germline V and J ends were trimmed by 3 bases and 4 bases, with 15 bases remaining between them. CDR3 length: 15 residues. In germline, CDR1 is SGHVS, CDR2 FQNEAQ. CDR3 DNA sequence: TGTGCCAGCAGCTTTGGTCGGGGCAGGGCCACTGAAGCTTTCTTT. Translated, it gives CASSFGRGRATEAFF.

V is TRBV27 and J is TRBJ2-5, with TRBD1 matching 7 bases. The CDR3 totals 14 residues. In germline, CDR1 is MNHEY, CDR2 SMNVEV (reference sequence). V gave up 3 bases and J gave up 4 bases; unmatched junction bases: 5. The CDR3 nucleotides read TGTGCCAGCAGTTTCGACAGGGCGGGAGAGACCCAGTACTTC. As protein: CASSFDRAGETQYF.

The J gene is TRBJ2-7, the V gene TRBV15, with 7 bases matching TRBD1. Germline values: CDR1 LNHNV, CDR2 YYDKDF (reference sequence). The CDR3 sequence is 14 residues long. After removal of 5 bases from V and 2 bases from J, the junction contained 6 bases not matched to a gene. CDR3 bases: TGTGCCACCAGCGCACCCGGGACAGCCTACGAGCAGTACTTC. Its translation is CATSAPGTAYEQYF. Variable domain in full (rest from reference TRBV15 and TRBJ2-7): DAMVIQNPRYQVTQFGKPVTLSCSQTLNHNVMYWYQQKSSQAPKLLFHYYDKDFNNEADTPDNFQSRRPNTSFCFLDIRSPGLGDTAMYLCATSAPGTAYEQYFGPGTRLTVT.

The V and J genes are TRBV5-1 and TRBJ1-3, with D maybe TRBD1 (6 bases). V gave up 0 bases and J gave up 0 bases, with 10 bases separating them. The CDR3 runs 16 residues. Germline CDR1 reads SGHRS; CDR2 reads YFSETQ. The CDR3 sequence: CASSLEGVSSGNTIYF. CDR3 DNA: TGCGCCAGCAGCTTGGAGGGGGTTAGCTCTGGAAACACCATATATTTT.

The chain combines TRBV11-3 with TRBJ2-5; TRBD2 agrees at 9 bases. J gave up 2 bases and V 2 bases, and 3 bases lay outside the gene matches. The CDR3 runs to 15 residues. In germline, CDR1 is SGHNT, CDR2 YENEEA. As DNA, the CDR3 is TGTGCCAGCAGCTTAAATCTAGCGGGGCAAGAGACCCAGTACTTC. It encodes CASSLNLAGQETQYF.

By sample fraction, this clone is medium-sized. The V call is TRBV2, the J call TRBJ2-7; D is uncertain. V was cut by 6 bases and J by 4 bases, with 10 bases left in between. Germline V lookup: CDR1 SNHLY, CDR2 FYNNEI. This CDR3 region has 12 residues. CDR3 in amino acids: CASSLSRYEQYF. The CDR3 DNA reads as TGTGCCAGCAGCTTATCGAGGTACGAGCAGTACTTC. Supplemented by reference TRBV2 and TRBJ2-7, the full variable domain reads EPEVTQTPSHQVTQMGQEVILRCVPISNHLYFYWYRQILGQKVEFLVSFYNNEISEKSEIFDDQFSVERPDGSNFTLKIRSTKLEDSAMYFCASSLSRYEQYFGPGTRLTVT.

The chain is built from TRBV15 and TRBJ1-2; D gene ambiguous. Germline-derived CDR1 and CDR2 are LNHNV and YYDKDF (reference sequence). The CDR3 extends over 13 amino acids. V was pared by 6 bases and J by 2 bases, with 10 bases between. DNA for the CDR3: TGTGCCACCAGTCCCGCAGAGAACTATGGCTACACCTTC. Its translation: CATSPAENYGYTF.

The rearrangement links TRBV11-1 to TRBJ1-1; TRBD1 might be the D (5 bases). The CDR3 length is 14 residues. With 6 bases removed from V and 7 bases from J, the gap between germline ends came to 18 bases. CDR1 is SGHAT, CDR2 FQDESV, per germline (reference sequence). For the CDR3, the DNA is TGTGCCAGCAGGGAATGGGGGGAGCTCGGTGAAGCTTTCTTT. It translates to CASREWGELGEAFF.

The V and J genes are TRBV9 and TRBJ2-2; D is possibly TRBD2 (6 bases). The CDR3 runs to 16 residues. V was trimmed by 4 bases and J by 2 bases, leaving 15 bases between them. In germline, CDR1 is SGDLS, CDR2 YYNGEE. For the CDR3, the DNA is TGTGCCAGCAGCCAAACTATAGCGGCTAACACCGGGGAGCTGTTTTTT. As protein: CASSQTIAANTGELFF.

This clone was observed a few times. V gene TRBV5-5 combines with J gene TRBJ1-1, with TRBD1 matching 8 bases. The trim removed 0 bases at V and 4 bases at J, leaving 5 bases unmatched. The germline CDR1 and CDR2 sequences are SGHKS and YYEKEE (reference sequence). This CDR3 has 15 residues. CDR3 sequence: CASSLDTGGGTEAFF. Here the CDR3 DNA reads TGTGCCAGCAGCTTGGATACAGGGGGAGGCACTGAAGCTTTCTTT.

J is TRBJ2-3 and V is TRBV4-1; no clear D gene. The CDR3 has 15 amino acids. CDR1 MGHRA and CDR2 YSYEKL come from the germline V gene. Trimming removed 2 bases from V and 2 bases from J, with 11 bases in between. The CDR3 loop is CASSQRAQTTDTQYF. Here the CDR3 DNA reads TGCGCCAGCAGCCAACGGGCCCAAACCACAGATACGCAGTATTTT.

This clone came up once. The chain links TRBV28 to TRBJ1-2; the D gene is possibly TRBD1 (6 bases). V was shortened by 7 bases and J by 5 bases, with 23 bases between the two germline ends. This CDR3 is built from 16 residues. CDR1 MDHEN and CDR2 SYDVKM come from the germline V gene. The CDR3 DNA reads as TGTGCCAGCATCCCGTCGCAGGGGTCGGGAGGTTATGGCTACACCTTC. Translation: CASIPSQGSGGYGYTF.

This clone was observed a single time. The chain joins TRBV4-2 to TRBJ2-6; D is tentatively TRBD1 or TRBD2 (5 bases each). The V and J ends lost 3 bases and 2 bases respectively, with 14 bases between them. The CDR3 spans 17 residues. Germline-derived CDR1 and CDR2 are LGHNA and YNFKEQ. The CDR3 protein is CASSQGTHNPGANVLTF. The CDR3 region has the DNA TGTGCCAGCAGCCAGGGGACCCACAACCCTGGGGCCAACGTCCTGACTTTC.

This chain joins TRBV5-1 and TRBJ2-1; 7 bases fit TRBD1. Germline V gives CDR1 SGHRS, CDR2 YFSETQ. The CDR3 loop spans 15 amino acids. Trimming removed 0 bases from V and 9 bases from J; junction bases left unmatched: 9. CDR3 amino acids: CASSLGQRQGSEQFF. As DNA, the CDR3 is TGCGCCAGCAGCTTGGGCCAAAGACAGGGTTCTGAGCAGTTCTTC.

The chain recombines TRBV11-2 with TRBJ2-7; unclear D gene. CDR1 and CDR2 (germline): SGHAT, FQNNGV. This CDR3 comprises 14 residues. The V gene lost 2 bases and the J gene lost 2 bases, with 10 bases spanning the gap. The CDR3 DNA sequence: TGTGCCAGCAGCTTAACCGATGTGGCCTACGAGCAGTACTTC. It specifies CASSLTDVAYEQYF.

The chain has TRBV27 and TRBJ2-7; tentatively, D is TRBD2 (5 bases). V was clipped by 3 bases and J by 2 bases, with 11 bases between them. The germline V gene encodes CDR1 MNHEY and CDR2 SMNVEV (reference sequence). This CDR3 is built from 14 residues. CDR3 protein: CASSLRAGPYEQYF. The CDR3 DNA reads as TGTGCCAGCAGTTTGAGGGCAGGTCCCTACGAGCAGTACTTC.

The V gene is TRBV11-2, the J gene TRBJ2-1; the D gene is possibly TRBD1 (8 bases). Trimming pared 3 bases from V and 6 bases from J, leaving 15 bases between. The germline CDR1 and CDR2 sequences are SGHAT and FQNNGV. The CDR3 extends over 15 amino acids. The CDR3 bases are TGTGCCAGCAGCTTTACAGGGGGGGTGGGCAATGAGCAGTTCTTC. Protein sequence: CASSFTGGVGNEQFF.

V gene TRBV7-8 combines with J gene TRBJ1-4; D gene uncertain. The CDR3 extends over 13 amino acids. V lost 6 bases to trimming and J lost 8 bases, with 13 bases between them. Germline V CDR1 and CDR2: SGHVS, FQNEAQ. CDR3 nucleotide sequence: TGTGCCAGCAGGTCGCGGGTCTCGGAAAAACTGTTTTTT. Protein product: CASRSRVSEKLFF. The entire variable domain, with the rest obtained from reference TRBV7-8 and TRBJ1-4, is as follows: GAGVSQSPRYKVAKRGQDVALRCDPISGHVSLFWYQQALGQGPEFLTYFQNEAQLDKSGLPSDRFFAERPEGSVSTLKIQRTQQEDSAVYLCASRSRVSEKLFFGSGTQLSVL.

The chain uses TRBV15 and TRBJ2-7; TRBD1 agrees at 9 bases. The CDR3 covers 16 residues. V was pared by 3 bases and J by 2 bases, with 8 bases of the junction left unmatched. Per germline, CDR1 LNHNV and CDR2 YYDKDF (reference sequence). The CDR3 DNA reads as TGTGCCACCAGCAGGAGAGGACAGGGGATGACCTACGAGCAGTACTTC. The encoded protein is CATSRRGQGMTYEQYF.

V usage is TRBV6-1 and J usage is TRBJ2-3, with TRBD2 matching 9 bases. Germline V gene lookup returns CDR1 MNHNS and CDR2 SASEGT. V gave up 3 bases and J gave up 6 bases; unmatched junction bases: 7. There are 15 residues in the CDR3. The CDR3 region has the DNA TGTGCCAGCAGTGATAGCGGGAGTGCAGGGGATACGCAGTATTTT. This sequence encodes CASSDSGSAGDTQYF.

This clone has a single count. The genes are TRBV5-1 and TRBJ2-1; 12 nucleotides line up with TRBD1. The J segment lost 8 bases and the V segment lost 4 bases, leaving 7 bases of the junction unmatched. Germline V gene data show CDR1 as SGHRS and CDR2 as YFSETQ. The CDR3 has 15 residues. The CDR3 loop is CASSRGQGADYEQFF. The CDR3 DNA follows: TGCGCCAGCAGCAGGGGACAGGGGGCGGACTATGAGCAGTTCTTC. The full variable domain, rest sourced from reference TRBV5-1 and TRBJ2-1, is KAGVTQTPRYLIKTRGQQVTLSCSPISGHRSVSWYQQTPGQGLQFLFEYFSETQRNKGNFPGRFSGRQFSNSRSEMNVSTLELGDSALYLCASSRGQGADYEQFFGPGTRLTVL.

The V and J genes are TRBV5-1 and TRBJ2-7; D is possibly TRBD2 (6 bases). Deletions cut 4 bases from V and 6 bases from J, with 14 bases between. Germline V gene sequence: CDR1 SGHRS, CDR2 YFSETQ. CDR3 size: 13 residues. The CDR3 region has the DNA TGCGCCAGCAGCCAAGCCACTAGCAGCGAGCAGTACTTC. Its translation is CASSQATSSEQYF.

The J gene is TRBJ2-5, the V gene TRBV2; 7 bases map to TRBD1. J was trimmed by 3 bases and V by 5 bases; bases with no gene match: 3. The CDR3 totals 13 residues. The germline V gene has CDR1 SNHLY and CDR2 FYNNEI. CDR3 sequence reads: CASSRDSEETQYF. CDR3 DNA: TGTGCCAGCAGTAGGGACAGTGAAGAGACCCAGTACTTC.